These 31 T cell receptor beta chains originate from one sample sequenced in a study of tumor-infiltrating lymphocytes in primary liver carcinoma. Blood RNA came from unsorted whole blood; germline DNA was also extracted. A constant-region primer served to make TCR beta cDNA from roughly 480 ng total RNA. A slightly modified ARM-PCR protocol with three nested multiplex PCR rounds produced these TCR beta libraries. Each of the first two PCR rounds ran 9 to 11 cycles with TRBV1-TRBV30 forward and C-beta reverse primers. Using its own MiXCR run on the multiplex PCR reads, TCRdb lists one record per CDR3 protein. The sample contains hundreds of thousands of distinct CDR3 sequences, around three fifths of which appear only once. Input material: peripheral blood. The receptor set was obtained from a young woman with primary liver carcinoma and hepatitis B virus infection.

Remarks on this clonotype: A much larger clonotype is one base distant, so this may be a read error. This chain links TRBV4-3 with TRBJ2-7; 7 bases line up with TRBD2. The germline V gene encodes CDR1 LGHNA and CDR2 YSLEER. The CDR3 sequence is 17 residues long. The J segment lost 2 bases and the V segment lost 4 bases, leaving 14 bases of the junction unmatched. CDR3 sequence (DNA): TGCGCCAGCAGCCGGGACTTAGCTAGCGGTAGCCCCTACGAGCAGTACTTC. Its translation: CASSRDLASGSPYEQYF.

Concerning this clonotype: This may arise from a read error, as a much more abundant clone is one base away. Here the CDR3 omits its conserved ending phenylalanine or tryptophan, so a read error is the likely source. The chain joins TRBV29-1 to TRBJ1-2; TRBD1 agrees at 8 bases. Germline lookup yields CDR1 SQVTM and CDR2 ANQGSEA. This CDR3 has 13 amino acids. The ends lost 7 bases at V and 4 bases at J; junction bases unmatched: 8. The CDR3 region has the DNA TGCAGCGATAAATTACAGGGGGTCTATGGCTACACCTCC. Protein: CSDKLQGVYGYTS.

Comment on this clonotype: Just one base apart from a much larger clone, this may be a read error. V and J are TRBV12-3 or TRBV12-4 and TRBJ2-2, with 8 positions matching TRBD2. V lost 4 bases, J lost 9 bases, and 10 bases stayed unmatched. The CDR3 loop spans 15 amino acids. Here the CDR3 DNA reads TGTGCCAGCAGTTCTTTCGCGGGAGGTTACAGGGAGCTGTTTTTT. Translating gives CASSSFAGGYRELFF.

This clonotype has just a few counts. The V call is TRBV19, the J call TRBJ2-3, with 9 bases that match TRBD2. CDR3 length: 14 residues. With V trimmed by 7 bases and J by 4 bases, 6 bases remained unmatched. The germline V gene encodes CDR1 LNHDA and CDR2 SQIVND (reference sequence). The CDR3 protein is CASTGTSRPDTQYF. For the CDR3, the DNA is TGTGCCAGTACCGGGACTAGCCGCCCAGATACGCAGTATTTT.

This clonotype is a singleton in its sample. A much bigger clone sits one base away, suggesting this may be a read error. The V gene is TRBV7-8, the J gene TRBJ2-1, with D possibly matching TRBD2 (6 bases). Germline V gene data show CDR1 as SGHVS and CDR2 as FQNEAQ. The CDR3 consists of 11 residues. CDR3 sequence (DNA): TGTGCCAGCAGCTGGCGGGGTGAGCAGCTCTTC. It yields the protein CASSWRGEQLF.

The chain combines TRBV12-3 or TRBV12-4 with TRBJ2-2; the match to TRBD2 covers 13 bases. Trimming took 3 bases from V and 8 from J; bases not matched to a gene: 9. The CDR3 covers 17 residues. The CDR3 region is CASSLVGLAGRKGELFF. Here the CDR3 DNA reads TGTGCCAGCAGTTTGGTGGGACTAGCGGGAAGAAAGGGGGAGCTGTTTTTT.

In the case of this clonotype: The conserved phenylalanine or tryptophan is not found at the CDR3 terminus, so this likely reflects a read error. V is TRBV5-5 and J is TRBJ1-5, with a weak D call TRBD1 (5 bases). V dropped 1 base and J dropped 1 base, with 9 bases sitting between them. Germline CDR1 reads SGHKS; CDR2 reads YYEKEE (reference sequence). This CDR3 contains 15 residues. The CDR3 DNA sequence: TGTGCCAGCAGCTTGTTAGGGGAGAGCAATCAGCCCCAGCATTTG. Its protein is CASSLLGESNQPQHL.

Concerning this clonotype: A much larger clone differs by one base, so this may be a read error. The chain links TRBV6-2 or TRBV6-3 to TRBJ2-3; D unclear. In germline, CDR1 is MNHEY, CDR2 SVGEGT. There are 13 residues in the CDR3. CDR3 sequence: CASRSMGSDMQYF. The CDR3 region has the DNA TGTGCCAGCAGGTCGATGGGGTCAGATATGCAGTATTTT.

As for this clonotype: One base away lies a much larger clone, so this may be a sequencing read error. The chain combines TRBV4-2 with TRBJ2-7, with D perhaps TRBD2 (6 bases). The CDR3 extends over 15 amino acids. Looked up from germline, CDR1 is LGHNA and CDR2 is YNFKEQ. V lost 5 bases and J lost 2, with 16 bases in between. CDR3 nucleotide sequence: TGTGCCAGCAGCTCCCTTTCTAGCGACCCCTACGAGCAGTACTTC. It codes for CASSSLSSDPYEQYF.

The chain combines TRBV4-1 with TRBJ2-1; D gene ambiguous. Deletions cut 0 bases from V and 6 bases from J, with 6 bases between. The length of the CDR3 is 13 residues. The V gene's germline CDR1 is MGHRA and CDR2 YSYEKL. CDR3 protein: CASSQDYCNEQFF. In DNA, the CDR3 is TGCGCCAGCAGCCAAGATTACTGCAATGAGCAGTTCTTC.

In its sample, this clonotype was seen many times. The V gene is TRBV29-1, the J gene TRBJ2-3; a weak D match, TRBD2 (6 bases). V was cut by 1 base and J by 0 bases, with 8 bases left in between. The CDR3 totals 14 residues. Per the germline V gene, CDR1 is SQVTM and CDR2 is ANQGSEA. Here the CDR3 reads CSVEGSGSTDTQYF. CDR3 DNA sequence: TGCAGCGTTGAAGGTAGCGGTAGCACAGATACGCAGTATTTT.

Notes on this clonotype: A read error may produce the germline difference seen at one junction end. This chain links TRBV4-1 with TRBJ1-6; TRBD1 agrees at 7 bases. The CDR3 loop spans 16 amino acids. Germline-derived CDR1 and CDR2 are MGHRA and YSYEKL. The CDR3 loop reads CTSSLRDRAGNSPLYF. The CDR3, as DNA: TGCACCAGCAGCCTCCGGGACAGAGCAGGGAATTCACCCCTCTACTTT.

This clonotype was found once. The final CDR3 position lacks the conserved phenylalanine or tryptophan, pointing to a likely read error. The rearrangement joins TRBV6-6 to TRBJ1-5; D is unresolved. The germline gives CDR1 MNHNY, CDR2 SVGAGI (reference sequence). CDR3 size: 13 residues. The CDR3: CASSRDGNQPQHS. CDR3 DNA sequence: TGTGCCAGCAGCCGCGACGGCAACCAGCCCCAGCATTCT.

CDR3 amino acids: CASSPRLVGVEQYF. In nucleotides, the CDR3 is TGCGCCAGCAGCCCCCGCCTAGTGGGAGTAGAGCAGTACTTC. The chain has TRBV4-1 and TRBJ2-7; a weak D match, TRBD2 (5 bases). In germline, CDR1 is MGHRA, CDR2 YSYEKL. The CDR3 contains 14 residues. V lost 4 bases, J lost 7 bases, and 17 bases lay in between.

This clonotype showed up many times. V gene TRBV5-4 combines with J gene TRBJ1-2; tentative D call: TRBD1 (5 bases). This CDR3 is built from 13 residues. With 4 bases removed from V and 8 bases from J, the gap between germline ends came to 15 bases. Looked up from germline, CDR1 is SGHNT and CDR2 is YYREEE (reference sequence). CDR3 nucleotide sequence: TGTGCCAGCAGCACCCAGGGAATGGGGGGCTACACCTTC. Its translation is CASSTQGMGGYTF.

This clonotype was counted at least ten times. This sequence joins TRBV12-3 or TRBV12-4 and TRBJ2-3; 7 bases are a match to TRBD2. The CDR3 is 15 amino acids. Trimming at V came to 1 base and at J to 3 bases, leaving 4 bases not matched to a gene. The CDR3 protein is CASSLGGSGTDTQYF. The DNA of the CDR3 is TGTGCCAGCAGTTTAGGCGGGAGTGGGACAGATACGCAGTATTTT.

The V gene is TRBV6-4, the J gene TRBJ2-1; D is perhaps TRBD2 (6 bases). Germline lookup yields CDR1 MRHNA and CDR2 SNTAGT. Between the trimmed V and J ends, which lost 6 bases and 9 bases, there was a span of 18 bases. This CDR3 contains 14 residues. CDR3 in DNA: TGTGCCAGCAGCCCCTCTGGAGGGGTAATTGAGCAGTTCTTC. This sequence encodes CASSPSGGVIEQFF.

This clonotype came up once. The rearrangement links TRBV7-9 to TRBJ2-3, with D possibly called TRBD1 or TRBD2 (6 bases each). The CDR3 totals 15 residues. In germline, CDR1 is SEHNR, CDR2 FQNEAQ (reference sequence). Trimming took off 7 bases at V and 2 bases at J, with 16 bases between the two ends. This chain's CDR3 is CASTEGTTFTDTQYF. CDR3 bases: TGTGCCAGCACGGAGGGGACAACCTTCACAGATACGCAGTATTTT.

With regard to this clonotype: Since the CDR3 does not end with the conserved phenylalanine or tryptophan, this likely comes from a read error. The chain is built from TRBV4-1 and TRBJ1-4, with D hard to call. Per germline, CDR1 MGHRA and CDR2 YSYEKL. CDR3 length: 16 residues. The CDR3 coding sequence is TGCGCCAGCAGCCAAGCTTACCTGACCCGAAATGAAGAACTGTTTTTG. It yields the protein CASSQAYLTRNEELFL.

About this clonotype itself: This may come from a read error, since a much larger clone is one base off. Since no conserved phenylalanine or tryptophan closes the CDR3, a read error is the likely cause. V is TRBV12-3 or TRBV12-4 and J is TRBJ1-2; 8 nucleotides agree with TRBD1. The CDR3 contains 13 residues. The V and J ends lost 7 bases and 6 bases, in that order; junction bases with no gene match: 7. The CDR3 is CASILQGDHGYTI. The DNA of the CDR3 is TGTGCCAGCATCCTACAGGGGGACCATGGCTACACCATC.

The CDR3, as DNA: TGTGCCAGCAGCCCAGGACAGGAGGAGACCCAGTACTTC. It encodes CASSPGQEETQYF. This chain links TRBV13 with TRBJ2-5; 7 nucleotides agree with TRBD1. Germline CDR1 and CDR2: PRHDT and FYEKMQ (reference sequence). The CDR3 is 13 amino acids. The trim removed 5 bases at V and 5 bases at J, leaving 5 bases unmatched.

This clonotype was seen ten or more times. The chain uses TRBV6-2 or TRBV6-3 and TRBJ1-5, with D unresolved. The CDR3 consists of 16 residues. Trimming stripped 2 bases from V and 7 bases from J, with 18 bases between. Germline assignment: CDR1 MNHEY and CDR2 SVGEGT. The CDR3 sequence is CASSYPYGRYSQPQHF. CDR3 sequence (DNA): TGTGCCAGCAGTTACCCATACGGGAGGTACAGCCAGCCCCAGCATTTT.

DNA of the CDR3: TGCGCCAGCAGCCATGGGCTGGGCTATGCGTACGAGCAGTACTTC. As protein: CASSHGLGYAYEQYF. The chain joins TRBV4-1 to TRBJ2-7; D is unclear. V was pared by 3 bases and J by 4 bases, with 16 bases between. The CDR3 is 15 amino acids. Germline loops: CDR1 MGHRA, CDR2 YSYEKL.

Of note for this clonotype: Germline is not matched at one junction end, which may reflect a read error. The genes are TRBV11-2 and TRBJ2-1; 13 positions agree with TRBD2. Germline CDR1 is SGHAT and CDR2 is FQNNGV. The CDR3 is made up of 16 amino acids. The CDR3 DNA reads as TGTACCAGCAGCTTAGTGGCCACTAGCGGGAGGGGTGAGCAGTTCTTC. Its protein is CTSSLVATSGRGEQFF.

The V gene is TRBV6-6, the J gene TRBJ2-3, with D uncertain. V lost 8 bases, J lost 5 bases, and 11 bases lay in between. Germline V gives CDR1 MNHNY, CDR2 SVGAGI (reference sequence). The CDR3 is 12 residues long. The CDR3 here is CASATPGDTQYF. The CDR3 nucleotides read TGTGCCAGCGCGACCCCGGGAGATACGCAGTATTTT.

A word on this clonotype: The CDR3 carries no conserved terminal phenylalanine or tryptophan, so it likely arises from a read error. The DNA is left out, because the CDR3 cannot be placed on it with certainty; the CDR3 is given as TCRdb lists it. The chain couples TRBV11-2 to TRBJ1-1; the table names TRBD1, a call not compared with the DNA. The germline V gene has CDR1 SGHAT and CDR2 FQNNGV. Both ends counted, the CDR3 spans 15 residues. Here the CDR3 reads CASSLIRGQGSMTFS.

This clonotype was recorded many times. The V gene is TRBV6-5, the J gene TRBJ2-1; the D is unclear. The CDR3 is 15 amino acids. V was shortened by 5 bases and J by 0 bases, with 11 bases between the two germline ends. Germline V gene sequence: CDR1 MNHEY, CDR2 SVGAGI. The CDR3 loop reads CASSPRASSYNEQFF. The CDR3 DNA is TGTGCCAGCAGTCCTAGGGCCAGCTCCTACAATGAGCAGTTCTTC.

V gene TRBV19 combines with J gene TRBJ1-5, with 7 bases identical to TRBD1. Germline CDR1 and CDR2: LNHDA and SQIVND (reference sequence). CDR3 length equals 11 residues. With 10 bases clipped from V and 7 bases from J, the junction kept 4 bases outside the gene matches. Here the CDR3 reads CATGGGQPQHF. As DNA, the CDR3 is TGTGCCACAGGGGGAGGCCAGCCCCAGCATTTT.

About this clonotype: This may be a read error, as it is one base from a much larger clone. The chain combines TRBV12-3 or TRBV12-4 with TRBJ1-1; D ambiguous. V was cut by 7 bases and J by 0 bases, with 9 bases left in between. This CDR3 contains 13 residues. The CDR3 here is CASIQQMNTEAFF. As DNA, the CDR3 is TGTGCCAGCATCCAACAGATGAACACTGAAGCTTTCTTT.

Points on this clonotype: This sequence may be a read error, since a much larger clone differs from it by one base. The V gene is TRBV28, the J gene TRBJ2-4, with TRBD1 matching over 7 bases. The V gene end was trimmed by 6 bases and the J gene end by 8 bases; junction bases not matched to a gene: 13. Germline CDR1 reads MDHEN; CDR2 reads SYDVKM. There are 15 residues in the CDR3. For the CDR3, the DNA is TGTGCCAGCAGCCCGTTGGGCAGACAGGGAGACATTCAGTACTTC. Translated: CASSPLGRQGDIQYF.

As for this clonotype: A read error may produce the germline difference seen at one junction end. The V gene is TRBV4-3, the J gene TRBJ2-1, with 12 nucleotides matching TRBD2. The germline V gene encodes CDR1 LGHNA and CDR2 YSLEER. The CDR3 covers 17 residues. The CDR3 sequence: CASSQDPRLAGVNEQFF. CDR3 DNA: TGCGCCAGCAGCCAAGATCCGAGACTAGCGGGAGTTAATGAGCAATTCTTC.